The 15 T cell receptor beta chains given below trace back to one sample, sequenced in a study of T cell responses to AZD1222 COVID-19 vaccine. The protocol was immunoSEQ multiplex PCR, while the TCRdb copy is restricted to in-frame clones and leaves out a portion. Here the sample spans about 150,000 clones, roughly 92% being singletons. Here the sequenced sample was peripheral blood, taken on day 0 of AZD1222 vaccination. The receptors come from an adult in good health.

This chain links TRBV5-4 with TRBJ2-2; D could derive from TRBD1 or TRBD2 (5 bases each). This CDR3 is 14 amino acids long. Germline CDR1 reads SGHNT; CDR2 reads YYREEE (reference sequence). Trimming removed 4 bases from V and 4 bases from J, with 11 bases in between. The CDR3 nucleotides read TGTGCCAGCAGCCAGGGACCGGCCACCGGGGAGCTGTTTTTT. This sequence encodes CASSQGPATGELFF.

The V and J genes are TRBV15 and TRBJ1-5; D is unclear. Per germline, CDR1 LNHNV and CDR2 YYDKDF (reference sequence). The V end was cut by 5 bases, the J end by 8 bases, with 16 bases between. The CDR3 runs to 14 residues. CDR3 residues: CATSYTRRFEPQHF. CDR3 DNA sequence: TGTGCCACCAGCTATACTCGGCGGTTTGAGCCCCAGCATTTT.

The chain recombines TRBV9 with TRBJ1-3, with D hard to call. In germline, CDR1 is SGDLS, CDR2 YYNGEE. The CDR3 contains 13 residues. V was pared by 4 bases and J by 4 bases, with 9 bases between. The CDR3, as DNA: TGTGCCAGCAGCCCAGCCGGGGGAAACACCATATATTTT. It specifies CASSPAGGNTIYF. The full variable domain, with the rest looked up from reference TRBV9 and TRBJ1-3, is DSGVTQTPKHLITATGQRVTLRCSPRSGDLSVYWYQQSLDQGLQFLIQYYNGEERAKGNILERFSAQQFPDLHSELNLSSLELGDSALYFCASSPAGGNTIYFGEGSWLTVV.

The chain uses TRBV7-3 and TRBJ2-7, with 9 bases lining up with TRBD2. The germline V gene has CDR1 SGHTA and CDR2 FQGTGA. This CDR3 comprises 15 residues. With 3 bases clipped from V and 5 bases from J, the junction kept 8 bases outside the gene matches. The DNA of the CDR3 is TGTGCCAGCAGCTTCGTCCTAGCGGGATTCGACGAGCAGTACTTC. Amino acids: CASSFVLAGFDEQYF.

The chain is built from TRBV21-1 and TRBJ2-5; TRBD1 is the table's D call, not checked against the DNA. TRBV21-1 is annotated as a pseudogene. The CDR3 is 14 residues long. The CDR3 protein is CASSWDRGLETQYF. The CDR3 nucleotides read TGTGCCAGCAGTTGGGACAGGGGGTTAGAGACCCAGTACTTC.

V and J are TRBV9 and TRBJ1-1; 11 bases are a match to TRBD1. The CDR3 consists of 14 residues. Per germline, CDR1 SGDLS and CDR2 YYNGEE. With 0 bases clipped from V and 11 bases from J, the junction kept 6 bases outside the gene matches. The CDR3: CASSVDGTGGKAFF. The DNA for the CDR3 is TGTGCCAGCAGCGTAGACGGGACAGGGGGGAAGGCTTTCTTT.

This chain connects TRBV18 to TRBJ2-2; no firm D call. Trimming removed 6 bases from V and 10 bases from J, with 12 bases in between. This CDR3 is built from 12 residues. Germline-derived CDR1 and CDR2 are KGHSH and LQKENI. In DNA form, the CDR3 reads TGTGCCAGCTCCCTCGGTCTGGAGGAGCTGTTTTTT. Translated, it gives CASSLGLEELFF.

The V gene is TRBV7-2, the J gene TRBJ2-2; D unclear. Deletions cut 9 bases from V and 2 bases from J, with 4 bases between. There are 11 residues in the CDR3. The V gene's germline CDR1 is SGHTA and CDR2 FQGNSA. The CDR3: CASLNTGELFF. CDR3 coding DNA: TGTGCCAGTCTCAACACCGGGGAGCTGTTTTTT.

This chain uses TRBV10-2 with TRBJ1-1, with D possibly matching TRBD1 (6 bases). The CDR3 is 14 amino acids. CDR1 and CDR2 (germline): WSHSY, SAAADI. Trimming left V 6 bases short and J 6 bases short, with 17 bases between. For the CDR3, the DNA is TGCGCCAGCAGCGTGACAGGCCCCAGGGCTGAAGCTTTCTTT. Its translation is CASSVTGPRAEAFF.

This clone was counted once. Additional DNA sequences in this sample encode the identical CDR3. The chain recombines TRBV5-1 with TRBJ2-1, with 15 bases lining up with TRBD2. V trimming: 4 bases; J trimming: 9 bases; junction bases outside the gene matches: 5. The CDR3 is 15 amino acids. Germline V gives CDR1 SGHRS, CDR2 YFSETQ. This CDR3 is CASSQGLAGGGEQFF. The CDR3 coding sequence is TGCGCCAGCAGCCAAGGACTAGCGGGAGGGGGTGAGCAGTTCTTC.

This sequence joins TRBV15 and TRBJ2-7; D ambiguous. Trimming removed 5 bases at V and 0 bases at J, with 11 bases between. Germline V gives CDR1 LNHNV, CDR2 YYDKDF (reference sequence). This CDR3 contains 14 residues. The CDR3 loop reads CATSPAGTSYEQYF. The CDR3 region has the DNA TGTGCCACCAGCCCCGCTGGAACCTCCTACGAGCAGTACTTC.

This chain's CDR3 is CASSQRTGAGYGYTF. Here the CDR3 DNA reads TGCGCCAGCAGCCAACGGACAGGGGCGGGCTATGGCTACACCTTC. This chain joins TRBV4-3 and TRBJ1-2; the match to TRBD1 covers 9 bases. Trimming took 2 bases from V and 4 from J; bases not matched to a gene: 5. This CDR3 has 15 residues. CDR1 and CDR2 (germline): LGHNA, YSLEER.

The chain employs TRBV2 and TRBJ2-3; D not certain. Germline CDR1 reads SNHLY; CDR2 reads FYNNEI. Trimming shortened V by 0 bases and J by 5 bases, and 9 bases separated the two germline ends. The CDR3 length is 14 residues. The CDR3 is CASSEALIGDTQYF. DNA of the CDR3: TGTGCCAGCAGTGAAGCGCTTATTGGAGATACGCAGTATTTT. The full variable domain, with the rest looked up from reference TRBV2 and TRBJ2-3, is EPEVTQTPSHQVTQMGQEVILRCVPISNHLYFYWYRQILGQKVEFLVSFYNNEISEKSEIFDDQFSVERPDGSNFTLKIRSTKLEDSAMYFCASSEALIGDTQYFGPGTRLTVL.

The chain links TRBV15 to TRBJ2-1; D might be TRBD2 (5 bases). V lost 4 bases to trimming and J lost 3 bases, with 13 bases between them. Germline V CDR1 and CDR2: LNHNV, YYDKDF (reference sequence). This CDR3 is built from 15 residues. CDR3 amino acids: CATSKEPGVYNEQFF. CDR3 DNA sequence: TGTGCCACCAGCAAGGAACCCGGGGTCTACAATGAGCAGTTCTTC.

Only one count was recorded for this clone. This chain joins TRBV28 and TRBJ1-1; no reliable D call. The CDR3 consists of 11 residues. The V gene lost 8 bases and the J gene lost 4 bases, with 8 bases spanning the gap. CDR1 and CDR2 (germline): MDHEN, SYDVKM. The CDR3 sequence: CASQTGTEAFF. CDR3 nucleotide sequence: TGTGCCAGCCAAACCGGCACTGAAGCTTTCTTT.